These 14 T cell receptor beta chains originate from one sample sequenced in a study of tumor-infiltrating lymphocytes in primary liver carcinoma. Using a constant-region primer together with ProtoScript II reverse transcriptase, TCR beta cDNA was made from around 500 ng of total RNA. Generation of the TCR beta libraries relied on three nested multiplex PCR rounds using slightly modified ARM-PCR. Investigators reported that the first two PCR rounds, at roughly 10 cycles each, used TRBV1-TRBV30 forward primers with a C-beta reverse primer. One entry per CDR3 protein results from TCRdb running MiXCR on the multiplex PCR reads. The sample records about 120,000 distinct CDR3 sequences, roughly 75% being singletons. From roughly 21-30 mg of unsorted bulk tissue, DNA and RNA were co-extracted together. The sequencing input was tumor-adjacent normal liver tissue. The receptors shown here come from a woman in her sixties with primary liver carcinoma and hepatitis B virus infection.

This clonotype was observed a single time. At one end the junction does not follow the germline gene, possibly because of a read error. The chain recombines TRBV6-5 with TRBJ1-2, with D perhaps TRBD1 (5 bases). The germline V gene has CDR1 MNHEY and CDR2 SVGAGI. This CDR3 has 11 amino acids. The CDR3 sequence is CASSQGYDYTF. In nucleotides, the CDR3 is TGTGCCAGCTCGCAGGGCTATGACTACACCTTC.

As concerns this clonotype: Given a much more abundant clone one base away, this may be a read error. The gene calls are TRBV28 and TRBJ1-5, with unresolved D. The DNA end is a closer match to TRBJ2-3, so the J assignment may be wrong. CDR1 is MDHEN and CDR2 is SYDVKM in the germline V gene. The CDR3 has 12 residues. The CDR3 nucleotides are TGTGCCAGCAGTTTAGTGGATCAGCCCCAGTATTTT. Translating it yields CASSLVDQPQYF.

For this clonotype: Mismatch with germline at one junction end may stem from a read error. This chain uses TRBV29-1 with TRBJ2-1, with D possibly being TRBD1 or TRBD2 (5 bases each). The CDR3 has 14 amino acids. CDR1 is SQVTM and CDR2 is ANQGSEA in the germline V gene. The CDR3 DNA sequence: TGCATCGTTGGGGGACGGATTTTCATCAATGAGCAGTTCTTC. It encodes CIVGGRIFINEQFF.

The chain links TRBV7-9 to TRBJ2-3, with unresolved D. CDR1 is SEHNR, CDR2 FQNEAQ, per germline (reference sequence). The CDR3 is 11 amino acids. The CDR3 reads CTNSHTDTQYF. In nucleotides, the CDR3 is TGTACCAACAGTCACACAGATACGCAGTATTTT.

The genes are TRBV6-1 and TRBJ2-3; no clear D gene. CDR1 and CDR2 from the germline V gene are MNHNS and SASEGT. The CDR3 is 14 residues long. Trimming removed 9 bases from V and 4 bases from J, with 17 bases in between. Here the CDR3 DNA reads TGTGCCAGGATCGGATTATTGGGGTCAGATACGCAGTATTTT. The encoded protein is CARIGLLGSDTQYF.

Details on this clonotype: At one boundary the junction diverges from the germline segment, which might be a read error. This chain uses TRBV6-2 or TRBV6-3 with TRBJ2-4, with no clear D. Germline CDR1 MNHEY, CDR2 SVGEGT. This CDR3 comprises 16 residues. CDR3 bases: TGTACCAGCAGTTATCAGTCCCCCGTGGGCAAAAACATTCAGTATTTC. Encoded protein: CTSSYQSPVGKNIQYF.

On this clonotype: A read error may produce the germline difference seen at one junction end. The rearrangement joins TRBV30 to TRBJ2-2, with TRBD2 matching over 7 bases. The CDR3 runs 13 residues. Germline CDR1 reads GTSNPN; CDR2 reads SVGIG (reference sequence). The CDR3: CAWSVGGSRELFF. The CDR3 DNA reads TGTGCATGGAGTGTGGGGGGGTCCCGGGAGCTGTTTTTT. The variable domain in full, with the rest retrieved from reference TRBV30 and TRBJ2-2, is SQTIHQWPATLVQPVGSPLSLECTVEGTSNPNLYWYRQAAGRGLQLLFYSVGIGQISSEVPQNLSASRPQDRQFILSSKKLLLSDSGFYLCAWSVGGSRELFFGEGSRLTVL.

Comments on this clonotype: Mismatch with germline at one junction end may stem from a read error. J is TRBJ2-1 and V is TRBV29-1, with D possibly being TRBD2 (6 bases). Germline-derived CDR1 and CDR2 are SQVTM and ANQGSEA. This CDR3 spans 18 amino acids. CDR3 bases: TGCAGCGTTGAGGGGGACTCGGAGTCGGGTCCGGGCTACAATAAGCAGTTCTTC. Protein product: CSVEGDSESGPGYNKQFF.

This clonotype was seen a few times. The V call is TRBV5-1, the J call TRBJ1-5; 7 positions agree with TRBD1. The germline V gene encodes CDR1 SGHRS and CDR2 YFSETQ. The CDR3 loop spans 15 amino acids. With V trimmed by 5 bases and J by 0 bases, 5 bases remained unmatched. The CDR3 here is CASRLTGNSNQPQHF. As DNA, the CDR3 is TGCGCCAGCAGACTGACAGGGAATAGCAATCAGCCCCAGCATTTT.

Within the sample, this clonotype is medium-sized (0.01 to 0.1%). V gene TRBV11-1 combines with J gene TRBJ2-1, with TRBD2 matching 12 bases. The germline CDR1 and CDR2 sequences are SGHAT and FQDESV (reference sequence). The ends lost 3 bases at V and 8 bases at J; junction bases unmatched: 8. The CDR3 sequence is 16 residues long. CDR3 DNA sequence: TGTGCCAGCAGCTTTAGAAGGCTAGCGGGAGGGGATGAGCAGTTCTTC. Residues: CASSFRRLAGGDEQFF.

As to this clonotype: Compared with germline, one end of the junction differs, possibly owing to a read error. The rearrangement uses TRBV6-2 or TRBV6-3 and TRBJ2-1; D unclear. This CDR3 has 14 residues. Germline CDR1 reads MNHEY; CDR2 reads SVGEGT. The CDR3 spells CVSNLLRGNYEQFF. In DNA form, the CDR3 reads TGTGTCAGCAACCTCCTCCGTGGGAACTATGAGCAGTTCTTC.

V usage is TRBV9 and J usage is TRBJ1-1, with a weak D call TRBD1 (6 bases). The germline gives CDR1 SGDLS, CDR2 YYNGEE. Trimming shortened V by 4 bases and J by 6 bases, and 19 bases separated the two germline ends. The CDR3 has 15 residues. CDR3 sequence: CASSRGGPGGAEAFF. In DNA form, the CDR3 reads TGTGCCAGCAGCAGGGGGGGCCCCGGAGGGGCTGAAGCTTTCTTT.

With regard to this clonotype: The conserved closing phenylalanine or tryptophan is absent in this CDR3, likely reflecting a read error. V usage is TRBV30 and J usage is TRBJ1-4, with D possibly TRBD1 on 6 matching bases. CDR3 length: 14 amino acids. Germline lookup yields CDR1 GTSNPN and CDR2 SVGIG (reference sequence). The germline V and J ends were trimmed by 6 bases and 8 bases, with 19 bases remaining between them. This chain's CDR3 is CACRQDSLSEKLFY. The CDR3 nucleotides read TGTGCCTGTAGACAGGACAGCCTAAGCGAAAAACTGTTTTAT.

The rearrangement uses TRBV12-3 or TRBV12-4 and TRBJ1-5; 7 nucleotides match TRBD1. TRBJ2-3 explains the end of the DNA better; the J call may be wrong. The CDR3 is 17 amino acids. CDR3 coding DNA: TGTGCCAGCAAGCCCGGGACAGCATATTGTGGCAATCAGCCCCAGTATTTT. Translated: CASKPGTAYCGNQPQYF.